The 5 T cell receptor beta chains below come from one sample, sequenced in a study of blood T cell repertoires in COVID-19. Here immunoSEQ multiplex PCR was the method, and the copy in TCRdb shows in-frame clones only, minus some. This sample has under 25,000 clones, with roughly 84% found just once. Input material: peripheral blood. The receptors originated from a man aged 70 or older with acute or convalescent COVID-19.

This chain connects TRBV19 to TRBJ1-2; 8 nucleotides line up with TRBD1. Unmatched junction bases numbered 7, after V lost 6 bases and J lost 4 bases. This CDR3 is built from 14 residues. Germline V gives CDR1 LNHDA, CDR2 SQIVND (reference sequence). The CDR3 DNA reads TGTGCCAGTAGGGGGGACAGGAAGCTCTATGGCTACACCTTC. Protein product: CASRGDRKLYGYTF. The variable domain in full, completed from reference TRBV19 and TRBJ1-2, reads DGGITQSPKYLFRKEGQNVTLSCEQNLNHDAMYWYRQDPGQGLRLIYYSQIVNDFQKGDIAEGYSVSREKKESFPLTVTSAQKNPTAFYLCASRGDRKLYGYTFGSGTRLTVV.

This clone was seen once. The CDR3 nucleotides read TGTGCCAGCAGTAACAGGGGCGGGTCACCCCTCCACTTT. Amino acid sequence: CASSNRGGSPLHF. The V gene is TRBV27, the J gene TRBJ1-6; 7 positions match TRBD1. CDR1 MNHEY and CDR2 SMNVEV come from the germline V gene (reference sequence). J lost 10 bases, V lost 5 bases, and 5 bases had no gene match. The CDR3 consists of 13 residues.

The chain recombines TRBV5-6 with TRBJ2-4, with a possible D match to TRBD1 (6 bases). Germline CDR1 SGHDT, CDR2 YYEEEE. This CDR3 has 14 residues. Trimming pared 0 bases from V and 4 bases from J, leaving 8 bases between. CDR3 protein: CASSLDRAKNIQYF. CDR3 nucleotide sequence: TGTGCCAGCAGCTTGGACAGGGCGAAAAACATTCAGTACTTC.

V and J are TRBV2 and TRBJ1-5; perhaps TRBD1 as D (6 bases). Germline CDR1 and CDR2: SNHLY and FYNNEI. V dropped 6 bases and J dropped 8 bases, with 20 bases sitting between them. The CDR3 has 15 residues. CDR3 DNA sequence: TGTGCCAGCAGGCAGACAGGAATTATTACAGAGCCCCAGCATTTT. Its protein is CASRQTGIITEPQHF.

V usage is TRBV12-5 and J usage is TRBJ1-1; D gene unclear. Per the germline V gene, CDR1 is LGHNT and CDR2 is FRNRAP. The CDR3 runs to 13 residues. The V and J ends lost 9 bases and 3 bases respectively, with 14 bases between them. The CDR3 coding sequence is TGTGCTAGCTTAGGATGGGAGGACACTGAAGCTTTCTTT. Translated, it gives CASLGWEDTEAFF.